Listed below are T cell receptor beta chains from one sample, sequenced in a study of Tregs in tolerant kidney transplant recipients. TCRdb's table, derived via immunoSEQ multiplex PCR, lists solely in-frame clones and lacks some. The repertoire has around 230,000 clones, more than 65% of them found once; the top ten carry around 0.6%. The sequenced sample consisted of CD4+ T cells from blood. These receptors all come from a human donor in good health. Both conserved end residues are trimmed from each CDR3. Each record gives: J gene, V gene, CDR3 protein.

j_gene: TRBJ2-5
v_gene: TRBV10-1
CDR3aa: ASSEGTEETQY

j_gene: TRBJ2-7
v_gene: TRBV12-5
CDR3aa: ASGLYEQY

j_gene: TRBJ2-2
v_gene: TRBV6-6
CDR3aa: ASSYSGQANTGELF

j_gene: TRBJ2-2
v_gene: TRBV6-6
CDR3aa: ASRDSTQGNTGELF

j_gene: TRBJ1-1
v_gene: TRBV6-1
CDR3aa: ASSERIGGWDTEAF

j_gene: TRBJ2-5
v_gene: TRBV14
CDR3aa: ASSQGPTQY

j_gene: TRBJ1-3
v_gene: TRBV10-2
CDR3aa: ASSRGTLRSPTGNTIY

j_gene: TRBJ1-3
v_gene: TRBV15
CDR3aa: ATSRDLRPGNTIY

j_gene: TRBJ2-5
v_gene: TRBV2
CDR3aa: ASRVGTGDETQY

j_gene: TRBJ1-2
v_gene: TRBV10-3
CDR3aa: AISEGGGGAGGYT

j_gene: TRBJ2-3
v_gene: TRBV30
CDR3aa: AWSIESVSPQY

j_gene: TRBJ1-2
v_gene: TRBV7-6
CDR3aa: ASSLSYGHGYT

j_gene: TRBJ1-1
v_gene: TRBV6-5
CDR3aa: ATAEGGLDTEAF

j_gene: TRBJ2-5
v_gene: TRBV12-2
CDR3aa: ASRIRQGQIETQY

j_gene: TRBJ1-2
v_gene: TRBV7-8
CDR3aa: ASSLDEALRGYT

j_gene: TRBJ1-6
v_gene: TRBV5-8
CDR3aa: ASSLRGGGSPISPLH

j_gene: TRBJ2-1
v_gene: TRBV15
CDR3aa: ATSRHSRSGRGSSYNEQF

j_gene: TRBJ1-1
v_gene: TRBV6-1
CDR3aa: ASSLIQGANTEAF

j_gene: TRBJ2-7
v_gene: TRBV5-1
CDR3aa: ASSLVGGQGFYEQY

j_gene: TRBJ1-4
v_gene: TRBV25-1
CDR3aa: ASSAEKLF

j_gene: TRBJ1-2
v_gene: TRBV18
CDR3aa: ASSLTRQGVDYGYT

j_gene: TRBJ2-3
v_gene: TRBV19
CDR3aa: ASSTGGPVDTQY

j_gene: TRBJ2-2
v_gene: TRBV7-2
CDR3aa: ASSLGVRTGELF

j_gene: TRBJ2-1
v_gene: TRBV7-7
CDR3aa: ASSLELAGVNEQF

j_gene: TRBJ1-2
v_gene: TRBV27
CDR3aa: ASSVPGPLGDYGYT

j_gene: TRBJ2-3
v_gene: TRBV5-4
CDR3aa: ASSLGGLNTDTQY

j_gene: TRBJ2-7
v_gene: TRBV19
CDR3aa: ASSVTGSEQY

j_gene: TRBJ1-2
v_gene: TRBV15
CDR3aa: ATSRVALDYGYT

j_gene: TRBJ1-4
v_gene: TRBV5-1
CDR3aa: ASSGGQPGQEKLF

j_gene: TRBJ2-4
v_gene: TRBV30
CDR3aa: AWSPLLGAKNIQY

j_gene: TRBJ1-3
v_gene: TRBV4-2
CDR3aa: ASSQDRPGTGNTIY

j_gene: TRBJ2-3
v_gene: TRBV27
CDR3aa: ASRNYRGASTDTQY

j_gene: TRBJ1-3
v_gene: TRBV5-6
CDR3aa: ASNQGQPGNTIY

j_gene: TRBJ2-3
v_gene: TRBV6-1
CDR3aa: ASSEWTSGITDTQY

j_gene: TRBJ2-7
v_gene: TRBV6-6
CDR3aa: ASSHHGQGSSYEQY

j_gene: TRBJ2-7
v_gene: TRBV23-1
CDR3aa: ASPTRGAYEQY

j_gene: TRBJ2-3
v_gene: TRBV4-2
CDR3aa: ASSQEGSGGQGGDTQY

j_gene: NA
v_gene: TRBV7-9
CDR3aa: ASSLGTGTTGAYEQY

j_gene: TRBJ2-1
v_gene: TRBV14
CDR3aa: ASSQEYGTEQF

j_gene: TRBJ2-5
v_gene: TRBV11-3
CDR3aa: ASSLRGAETQY

j_gene: TRBJ2-5
v_gene: TRBV11-2
CDR3aa: ASSPDRSETQY

j_gene: TRBJ2-5
v_gene: TRBV5-1
CDR3aa: ASSPTGQETQY

j_gene: TRBJ1-6
v_gene: TRBV25-1
CDR3aa: ASSAGFSGSPLH

j_gene: TRBJ2-7
v_gene: TRBV6-1
CDR3aa: ASSEARAYEQY

j_gene: TRBJ1-2
v_gene: TRBV21-1
CDR3aa: ASSKKWGQNRLYGYT

j_gene: TRBJ1-1
v_gene: TRBV2
CDR3aa: ASIGLAGFSTEAF

j_gene: TRBJ2-5
v_gene: TRBV4-1
CDR3aa: ASRGIAGPETQY

j_gene: TRBJ1-1
v_gene: TRBV18
CDR3aa: ATKPRGPEGTEAF

j_gene: TRBJ2-5
v_gene: TRBV7-2
CDR3aa: ASSYQSGSQETQY

j_gene: TRBJ2-3
v_gene: TRBV9
CDR3aa: ASNPLGGSTDTQY

j_gene: NA
v_gene: TRBV1
CDR3aa: TSSQRGGENEQF

j_gene: TRBJ2-1
v_gene: TRBV7-8
CDR3aa: ASSIRLAGNEQF

j_gene: TRBJ2-5
v_gene: TRBV4-1
CDR3aa: ASKWSGRAKETQY

j_gene: TRBJ2-3
v_gene: TRBV7-9
CDR3aa: ASSLAGRGHTQY

j_gene: TRBJ1-4
v_gene: TRBV5-1
CDR3aa: ASSPQGGGEKLF